This T cell receptor beta chain was sequenced for a study of blood T cell repertoires in COVID-19. Whole-study context: Samples came from the United States, Italy and Spain, spanning acute and convalescent COVID-19. Sources were T cells, B-cell-depleted T cells, or PBMCs; the material itself was cDNA or gDNA.

Trimming took off 3 bases at V and 5 bases at J, with 16 bases between the two ends. CDR3 length equals 16 residues. Germline V gene data show CDR1 as MNHEY and CDR2 as SMNVEV (reference sequence). Authors' data handling: Amplification of reference gene primers provided the estimated nucleated cell counts. Libraries were prepared by immunoSEQ multiplex PCR; TCRdb keeps only in-frame clonotypes and omits some of them. V, J and clone size are taken as reported in that table, and D and trimming were inferred from the DNA itself. Of 100,000 to 150,000 clones in the sample, about 80% were seen once. The chain links TRBV27 to TRBJ1-4, with a tentative D call TRBD1 (5 bases). The TCR was taken from a human donor in a cohort sampled during active COVID-19. The sample comprised peripheral blood. The CDR3 is CASSFYQGMDNEKLFF. CDR3 coding DNA: TGTGCCAGCAGTTTTTATCAGGGAATGGACAATGAAAAACTGTTTTTT.